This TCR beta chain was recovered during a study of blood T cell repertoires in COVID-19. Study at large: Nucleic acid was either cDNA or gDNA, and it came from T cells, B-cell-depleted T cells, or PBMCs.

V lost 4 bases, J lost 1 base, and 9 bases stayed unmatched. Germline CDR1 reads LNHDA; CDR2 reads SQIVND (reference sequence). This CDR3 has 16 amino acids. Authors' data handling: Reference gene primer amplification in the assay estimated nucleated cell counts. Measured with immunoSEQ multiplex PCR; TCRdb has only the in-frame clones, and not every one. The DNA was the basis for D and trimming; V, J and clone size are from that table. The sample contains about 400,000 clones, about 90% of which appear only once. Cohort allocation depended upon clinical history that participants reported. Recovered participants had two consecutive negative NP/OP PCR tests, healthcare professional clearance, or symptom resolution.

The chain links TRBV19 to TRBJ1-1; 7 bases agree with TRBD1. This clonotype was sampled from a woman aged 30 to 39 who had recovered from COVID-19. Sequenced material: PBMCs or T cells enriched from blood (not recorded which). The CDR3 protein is CASSRPGGHPNTEAFF. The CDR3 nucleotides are TGTGCCAGTAGTAGGCCAGGGGGTCACCCGAACACTGAAGCTTTCTTT. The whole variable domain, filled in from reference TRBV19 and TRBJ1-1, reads DGGITQSPKYLFRKEGQNVTLSCEQNLNHDAMYWYRQDPGQGLRLIYYSQIVNDFQKGDIAEGYSVSREKKESFPLTVTSAQKNPTAFYLCASSRPGGHPNTEAFFGQGTRLTVV.